The rows below give T cell receptor beta chains drawn from one sample of a study of molecular identifiers for immune sequencing clone quantification. A single record per CDR3 protein comes from TCRdb applying MiXCR to the PCR reads. The data hold about 640,000 distinct CDR3 sequences, with 20% observed a single time. The sequencing input was naive CD8+ T cells from blood, with Jurkat cell RNA spiked in. The receptors were gathered from a human donor in good health. Some libraries in this study had Jurkat cell RNA spiked in. CDR3s include the opening cysteine and the closing phenylalanine or tryptophan. The D gene is left open where the match is weak. Rows may omit the clone size; those that give it use once, few, many or a size class.

V gene,clone size,D gene,J gene,CDR3 protein,CDR3 DNA
TRBV7-2,many,NA,TRBJ1-1,CASSLAWRGTEAFF,TGTGCCAGCAGCTTAGCGTGGAGGGGAACTGAAGCTTTCTTT
TRBV11-2,many,NA,TRBJ2-4,CASSLGTPSNIQYF,TGTGCCAGCAGCTTAGGGACTCCTTCAAACATTCAGTACTTC
TRBV4-2,many,NA,TRBJ2-1,CASNSEAVADYNEQFF,TGTGCCAGCAACTCGGAGGCGGTGGCGGACTACAATGAGCAGTTCTTC
TRBV21-1,many,NA,TRBJ2-7,CASTGGLYEQYF,TGTGCCAGCACCGGGGGGCTGTACGAGCAGTACTTC
TRBV27,few,NA,TRBJ1-2,CASSSRTEGYTF,TGTGCCAGCAGTTCTAGGACAGAGGGCTACACCTTC
TRBV4-3,many,NA,TRBJ2-1,CASSQDRTGSSYNEQFF,TGCGCCAGCAGCCAGGACCGGACGGGCAGCTCCTACAATGAGCAGTTCTTC
TRBV7-9,few,NA,TRBJ1-1,CASSLGEGVDTEAFF,TGTGCCAGCAGCTTAGGGGAGGGGGTAGACACTGAAGCTTTCTTT
TRBV28,NA,NA,TRBJ1-3,CASSRDGLSGNTIYF,TGTGCCAGCAGCCGTGACGGCCTCTCTGGAAACACCATATATTTT
TRBV3-1,NA,TRBD2,TRBJ2-3,CASSQEWSSGARTDTQYF,TGTGCCAGCAGCCAAGAATGGTCTAGCGGGGCTCGCACAGATACGCAGTATTTT
TRBV2,NA,NA,TRBJ2-7,CASREGLGPSYEQYF,TGTGCCAGCAGAGAAGGACTGGGCCCCTCCTACGAGCAGTACTTC
TRBV3-1,many,NA,TRBJ2-2,CASRDISTPQLFF,TGTGCCAGCAGAGACATTTCGACGCCCCAGCTGTTTTTT
TRBV7-6,many,TRBD2,TRBJ2-2,CASSFSMTSEYTGELFF,TGTGCCAGCAGCTTTTCTATGACTAGCGAGTACACCGGGGAGCTGTTTTTT
TRBV19,NA,NA,TRBJ2-7,CASSTRHLFGQYF,TGTGCCAGTAGTACCCGACACCTCTTCGGGCAGTACTTC
TRBV24-1,many,NA,TRBJ2-3,CATRAREGTDTQYF,TGTGCCACCAGGGCTAGAGAGGGGACAGATACGCAGTATTTT